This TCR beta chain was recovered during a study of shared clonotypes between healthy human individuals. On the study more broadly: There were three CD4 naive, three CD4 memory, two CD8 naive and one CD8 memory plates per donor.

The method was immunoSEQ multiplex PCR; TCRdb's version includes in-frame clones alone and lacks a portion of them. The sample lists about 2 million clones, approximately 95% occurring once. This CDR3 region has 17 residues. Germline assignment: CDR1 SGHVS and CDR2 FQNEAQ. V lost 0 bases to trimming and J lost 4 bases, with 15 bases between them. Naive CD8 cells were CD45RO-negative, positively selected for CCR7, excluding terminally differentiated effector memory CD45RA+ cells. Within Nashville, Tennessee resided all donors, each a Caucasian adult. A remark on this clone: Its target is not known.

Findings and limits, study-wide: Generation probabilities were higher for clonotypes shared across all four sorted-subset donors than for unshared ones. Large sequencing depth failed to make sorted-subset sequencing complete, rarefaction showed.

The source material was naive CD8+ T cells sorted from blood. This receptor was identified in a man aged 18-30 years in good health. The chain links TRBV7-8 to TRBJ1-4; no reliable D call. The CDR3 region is CASSLAPDEGHNEKLFF. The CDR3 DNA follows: TGTGCCAGCAGCTTAGCTCCCGACGAGGGCCATAATGAAAAACTGTTTTTT.